The 18 T cell receptor beta chains reported below all come from one sample, sequenced in a study of T cells in localized non-small cell lung cancer. Sequencing was performed with immunoSEQ multiplex PCR; in TCRdb, only in-frame clones are kept and a portion is missing. Of 45,000 or so clones in the sample, roughly 91% were seen once. Sequenced here: PBMCs, sampled before any cancer treatment. All receptors come from a woman aged 35-70 years with stage II lung adenocarcinoma.

The V and J genes are TRBV28 and TRBJ2-3, with TRBD2 matching 7 bases. After removal of 7 bases from V and 1 base from J, the junction contained 23 bases not matched to a gene. The CDR3 loop spans 20 amino acids. Germline lookup yields CDR1 MDHEN and CDR2 SYDVKM. The CDR3 sequence: CASTLGGLAGSGGGTDTQYF. The CDR3 DNA sequence: TGTGCCAGCACACTTGGAGGATTAGCGGGCTCCGGGGGAGGCACAGATACGCAGTATTTT.

A word on this clone: A junction end diverges from the germline sequence, so it may reflect a read error. This chain links TRBV5-1 with TRBJ2-3; the D gene could be TRBD1 or TRBD2 (6 bases each). The CDR3 totals 12 residues. Germline V CDR1 and CDR2: SGHRS, YFSETQ. The CDR3 sequence: CASKGGTATQYF. The CDR3 bases are TGCGCCAGCAAGGGGGGAACAGCTACGCAGTATTTT.

This rearrangement joins TRBV9 to TRBJ2-2, with 9 bases fitting TRBD1. This CDR3 spans 15 amino acids. Losses at the gene ends were 3 bases for V and 6 bases for J; bases not matched to a gene: 6. Germline V gene sequence: CDR1 SGDLS, CDR2 YYNGEE. Here the CDR3 DNA reads TGTGCCAGCAGCGGAGACAGGGGGATGGCCGGGGAGCTGTTTTTT. Protein sequence: CASSGDRGMAGELFF.

The V gene is TRBV7-2, the J gene TRBJ1-1; a possible D gene is TRBD1 (6 bases). Germline V gives CDR1 SGHTA, CDR2 FQGNSA. The CDR3 is 14 residues long. V lost 5 bases to trimming and J lost 5 bases, with 15 bases between them. CDR3 sequence reads: CASSLQGGLTEAFF. As DNA, the CDR3 is TGTGCCAGCAGCCTACAGGGTGGTCTAACTGAAGCTTTCTTT.

This clone has only one observation. The chain is built from TRBV28 and TRBJ2-7, with no clear D. This CDR3 region has 14 residues. Trimming pared 4 bases from V and 3 bases from J, leaving 13 bases between. Germline V gene data show CDR1 as MDHEN and CDR2 as SYDVKM. The CDR3 spells CASSSGGVIYEQYF. The DNA for the CDR3 is TGTGCCAGCAGTTCGGGCGGAGTTATCTACGAGCAGTACTTC.

The chain carries TRBV29-1 and TRBJ1-5, with D possibly being TRBD1 (5 bases). V lost 4 bases, J lost 6 bases, and 10 bases lay in between. The CDR3 loop spans 12 amino acids. CDR1 is SQVTM and CDR2 is ANQGSEA in the germline V gene. CDR3 sequence reads: CSVGSQGQPQHF. CDR3 bases: TGCAGCGTTGGGAGCCAGGGTCAGCCCCAGCATTTT.

The chain joins TRBV5-1 to TRBJ2-5, with D hard to call. CDR1 and CDR2 from the germline V gene are SGHRS and YFSETQ. The CDR3 covers 12 residues. Between the trimmed V and J ends, which lost 5 bases and 0 bases, there was a span of 5 bases. The CDR3 DNA sequence: TGCGCCAGCAGAGAGGACCAAGAGACCCAGTACTTC. It yields the protein CASREDQETQYF.

This chain joins TRBV10-1 and TRBJ2-1, with D hard to call. CDR3 length: 14 residues. V lost 6 bases to trimming and J lost 8 bases, with 17 bases between them. Germline CDR1 is WNHNN and CDR2 is SYGVQD (reference sequence). CDR3 protein: CASSEQSGPDEQFF. DNA of the CDR3: TGCGCCAGCAGCGAGCAGTCCGGCCCCGATGAGCAGTTCTTC.

The chain couples TRBV28 to TRBJ1-2, with 8 bases aligning to TRBD1. Trimming cost V 6 bases and J 1 base; bases outside gene matches: 4. Germline values: CDR1 MDHEN, CDR2 SYDVKM. This CDR3 is built from 14 residues. CDR3 nucleotides: TGTGCCAGCAGACCGACAGGGGTTAACTATGGCTACACCTTC. Protein product: CASRPTGVNYGYTF.

The CDR3 region is CASSYPIAGALYNEQFF. In DNA form, the CDR3 reads TGTGCCAGCAGTTACCCCATAGCGGGAGCCTTATACAATGAGCAGTTCTTC. This chain joins TRBV27 and TRBJ2-1, with 9 bases fitting TRBD2. CDR3 length: 17 amino acids. Per germline, CDR1 MNHEY and CDR2 SMNVEV (reference sequence). Trimming removed 4 bases from V and 4 bases from J; junction bases left unmatched: 11.

The rearrangement joins TRBV7-9 to TRBJ1-5; 8 bases agree with TRBD1. The germline V gene encodes CDR1 SEHNR and CDR2 FQNEAQ (reference sequence). The CDR3 has 14 amino acids. After removal of 5 bases from V and 8 bases from J, the junction contained 8 bases not matched to a gene. CDR3 region: CASSHRGSREPQHF. The CDR3 coding sequence is TGTGCCAGCAGCCACAGGGGGAGCAGGGAGCCCCAGCATTTT.

J is TRBJ2-1 and V is TRBV10-1, with a tentative D call TRBD2 (5 bases). V was pared by 5 bases and J by 8 bases, with 16 bases between. Per germline, CDR1 WNHNN and CDR2 SYGVQD (reference sequence). The CDR3 length is 14 residues. Written as DNA, the CDR3 is TGCGCCAGCAGTCCTACGGGGTGGAGCGATGAGCAGTTCTTC. This codes for CASSPTGWSDEQFF.

The V gene is TRBV6-6, the J gene TRBJ1-5; D gene uncertain. The V gene lost 2 bases and the J gene lost 5 bases, with 16 bases spanning the gap. The CDR3 loop spans 16 amino acids. Germline lookup yields CDR1 MNHNY and CDR2 SVGAGI (reference sequence). The CDR3 sequence: CASSYASGRIDQPQHF. CDR3 nucleotide sequence: TGTGCCAGCAGTTACGCAAGCGGGAGGATAGATCAGCCCCAGCATTTT.

V and J are TRBV18 and TRBJ2-7; TRBD1 matches 10 bases. Germline CDR1 is KGHSH and CDR2 is LQKENI. The V gene end was trimmed by 5 bases and the J gene end by 5 bases; junction bases not matched to a gene: 9. The CDR3 has 15 amino acids. CDR3 residues: CASSGRDRGLHEQYF. CDR3 in DNA: TGTGCCAGCTCAGGCCGGGACAGGGGTCTTCACGAGCAGTACTTC. Drawing the rest from reference TRBV18 and TRBJ2-7, the complete variable domain is NAGVMQNPRHLVRRRGQEARLRCSPMKGHSHVYWYRQLPEEGLKFMVYLQKENIIDESGMPKERFSAEFPKEGPSILRIQQVVRGDSAAYFCASSGRDRGLHEQYFGPGTRLTVT.

The chain uses TRBV5-1 and TRBJ2-5; D remains unclear. Germline V CDR1 and CDR2: SGHRS, YFSETQ. The CDR3 runs to 14 residues. The germline V and J ends were trimmed by 4 bases and 3 bases, with 13 bases remaining between them. CDR3 amino acids: CASSPYGQEETQYF. The CDR3 DNA sequence: TGCGCCAGCAGCCCCTACGGGCAGGAAGAGACCCAGTACTTC.

The chain links TRBV6-4 to TRBJ2-2; D is undetermined. V gave up 4 bases and J gave up 0 bases, with 12 bases separating them. Per the germline V gene, CDR1 is MRHNA and CDR2 is SNTAGT. The CDR3 is made up of 16 amino acids. The CDR3 bases are TGTGCCAGCAGTGGTGCCCCTGCCCCGAACACCGGGGAGCTGTTTTTT. Translation gives CASSGAPAPNTGELFF.

The CDR3 DNA reads as TGTGCCACCAGCAGAGAGGAGGCTAACCATCAGCCCCAGCATTTT. It translates to CATSREEANHQPQHF. The chain carries TRBV15 and TRBJ1-5, with no clear D. The CDR3 is 15 residues long. With 0 bases removed from V and 5 bases from J, the gap between germline ends came to 11 bases. The germline gives CDR1 LNHNV, CDR2 YYDKDF (reference sequence).

The chain combines TRBV28 with TRBJ1-2, with D hard to call. Trimming stripped 8 bases from V and 8 bases from J, with 21 bases between. CDR1 and CDR2 from the germline V gene are MDHEN and SYDVKM. The CDR3 is 14 amino acids. CDR3 protein: CASASDAGIYGYTF. The CDR3 DNA follows: TGTGCCAGCGCTTCTGACGCAGGAATTTACGGCTACACCTTC.